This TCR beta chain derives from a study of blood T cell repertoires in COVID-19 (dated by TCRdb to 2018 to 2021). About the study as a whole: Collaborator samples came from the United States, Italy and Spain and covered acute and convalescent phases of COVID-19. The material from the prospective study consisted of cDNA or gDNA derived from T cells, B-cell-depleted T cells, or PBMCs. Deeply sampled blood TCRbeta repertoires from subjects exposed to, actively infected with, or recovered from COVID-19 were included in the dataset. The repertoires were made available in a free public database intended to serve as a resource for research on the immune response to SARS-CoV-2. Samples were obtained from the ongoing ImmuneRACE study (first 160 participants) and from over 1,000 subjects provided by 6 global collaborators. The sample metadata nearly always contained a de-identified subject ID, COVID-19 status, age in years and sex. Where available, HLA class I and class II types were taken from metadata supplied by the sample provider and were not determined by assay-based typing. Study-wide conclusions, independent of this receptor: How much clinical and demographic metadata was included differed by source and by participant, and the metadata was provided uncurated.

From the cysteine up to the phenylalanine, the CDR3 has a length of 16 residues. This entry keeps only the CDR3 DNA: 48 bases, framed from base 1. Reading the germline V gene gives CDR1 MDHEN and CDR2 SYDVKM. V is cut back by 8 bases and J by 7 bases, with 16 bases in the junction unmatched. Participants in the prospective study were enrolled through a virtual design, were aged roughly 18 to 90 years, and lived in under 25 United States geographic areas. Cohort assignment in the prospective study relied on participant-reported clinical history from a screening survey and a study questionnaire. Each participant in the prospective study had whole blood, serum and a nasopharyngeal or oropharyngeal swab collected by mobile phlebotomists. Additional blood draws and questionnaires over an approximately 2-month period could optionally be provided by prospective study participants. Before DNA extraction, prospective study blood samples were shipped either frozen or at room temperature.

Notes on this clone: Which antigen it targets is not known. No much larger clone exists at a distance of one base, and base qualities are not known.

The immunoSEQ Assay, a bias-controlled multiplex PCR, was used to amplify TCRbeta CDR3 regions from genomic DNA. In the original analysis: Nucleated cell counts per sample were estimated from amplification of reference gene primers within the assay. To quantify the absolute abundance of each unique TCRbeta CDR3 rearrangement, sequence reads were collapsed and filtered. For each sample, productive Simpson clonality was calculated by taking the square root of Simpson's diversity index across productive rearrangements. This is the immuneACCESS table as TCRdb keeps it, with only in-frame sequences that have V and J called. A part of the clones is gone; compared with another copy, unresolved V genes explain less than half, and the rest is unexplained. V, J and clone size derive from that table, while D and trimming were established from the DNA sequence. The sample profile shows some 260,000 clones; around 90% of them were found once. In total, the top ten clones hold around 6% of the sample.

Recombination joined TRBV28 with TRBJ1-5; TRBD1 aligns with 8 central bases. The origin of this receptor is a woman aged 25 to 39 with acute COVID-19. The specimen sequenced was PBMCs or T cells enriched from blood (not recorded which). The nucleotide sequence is TGTGCCAGCTGGACAGGGTTTTTGAGTTTGGGCCAGCCCCAGCATTTT. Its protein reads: CASWTGFLSLGQPQHF.